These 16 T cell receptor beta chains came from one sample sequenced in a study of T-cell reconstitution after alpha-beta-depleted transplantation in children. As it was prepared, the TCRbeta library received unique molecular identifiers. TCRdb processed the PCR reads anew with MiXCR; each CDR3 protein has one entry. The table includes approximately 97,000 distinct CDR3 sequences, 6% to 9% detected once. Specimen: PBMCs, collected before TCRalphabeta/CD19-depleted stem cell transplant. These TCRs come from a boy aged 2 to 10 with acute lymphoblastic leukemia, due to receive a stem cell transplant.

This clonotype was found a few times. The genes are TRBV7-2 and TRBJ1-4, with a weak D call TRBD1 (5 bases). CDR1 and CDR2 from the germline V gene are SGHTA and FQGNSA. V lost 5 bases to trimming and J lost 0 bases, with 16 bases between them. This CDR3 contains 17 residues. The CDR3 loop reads CASSISGTLATNEKLFF. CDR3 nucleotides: TGTGCCAGCAGCATATCCGGGACCTTAGCAACTAATGAAAAACTGTTTTTT.

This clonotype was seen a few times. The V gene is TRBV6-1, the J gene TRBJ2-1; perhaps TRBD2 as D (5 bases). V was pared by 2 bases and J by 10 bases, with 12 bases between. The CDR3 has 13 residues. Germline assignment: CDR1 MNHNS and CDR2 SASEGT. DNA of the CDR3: TGTGCCAGCAGTGAACCTGGCGGGCCCGAGCAGTTCTTC. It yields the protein CASSEPGGPEQFF.

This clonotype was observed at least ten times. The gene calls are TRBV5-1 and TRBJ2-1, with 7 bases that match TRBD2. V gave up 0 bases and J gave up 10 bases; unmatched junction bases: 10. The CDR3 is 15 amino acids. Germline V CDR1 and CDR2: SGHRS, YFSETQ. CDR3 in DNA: TGCGCCAGCAGCTTGGTCGGTCTAGCGGAGGGGGAGCAGTTCTTC. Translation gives CASSLVGLAEGEQFF. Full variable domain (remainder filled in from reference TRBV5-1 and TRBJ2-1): KAGVTQTPRYLIKTRGQQVTLSCSPISGHRSVSWYQQTPGQGLQFLFEYFSETQRNKGNFPGRFSGRQFSNSRSEMNVSTLELGDSALYLCASSLVGLAEGEQFFGPGTRLTVL.

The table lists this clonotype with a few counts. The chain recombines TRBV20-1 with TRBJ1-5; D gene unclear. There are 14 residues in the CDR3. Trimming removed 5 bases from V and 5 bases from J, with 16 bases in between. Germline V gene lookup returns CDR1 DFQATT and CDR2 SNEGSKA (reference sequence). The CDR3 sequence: CSAGGRARDQPQHF. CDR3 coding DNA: TGCAGTGCTGGAGGTAGGGCAAGGGATCAGCCCCAGCATTTT.

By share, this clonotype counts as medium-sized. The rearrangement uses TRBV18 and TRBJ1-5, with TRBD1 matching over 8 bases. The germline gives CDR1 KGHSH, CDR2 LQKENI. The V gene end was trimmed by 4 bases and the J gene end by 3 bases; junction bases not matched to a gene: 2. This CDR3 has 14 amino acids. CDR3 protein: CASSRTGSNQPQHF. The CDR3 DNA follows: TGTGCCAGCTCACGGACAGGGTCCAATCAGCCCCAGCATTTT.

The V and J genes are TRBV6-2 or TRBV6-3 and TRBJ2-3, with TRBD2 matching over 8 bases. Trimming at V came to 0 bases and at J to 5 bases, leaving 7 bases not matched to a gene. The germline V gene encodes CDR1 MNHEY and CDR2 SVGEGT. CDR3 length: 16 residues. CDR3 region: CASSYSRRGGQDTQYF. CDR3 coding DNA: TGTGCCAGCAGTTACTCGAGACGGGGGGGCCAAGATACGCAGTATTTT.

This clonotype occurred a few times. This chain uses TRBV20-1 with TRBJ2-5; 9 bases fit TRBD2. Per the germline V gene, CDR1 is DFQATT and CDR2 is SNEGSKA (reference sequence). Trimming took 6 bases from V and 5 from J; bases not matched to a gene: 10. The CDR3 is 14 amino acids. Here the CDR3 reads CSAISGGPGETQYF. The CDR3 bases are TGCAGTGCCATTAGCGGGGGCCCCGGCGAGACCCAGTACTTC.

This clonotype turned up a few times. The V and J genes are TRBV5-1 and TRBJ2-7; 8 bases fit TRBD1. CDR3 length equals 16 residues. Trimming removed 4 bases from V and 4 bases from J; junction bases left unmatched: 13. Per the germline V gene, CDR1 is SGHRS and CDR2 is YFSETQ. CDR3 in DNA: TGCGCCAGCAGCGCGGCCCTTGACAGGGGTTGGTACGAGCAGTACTTC. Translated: CASSAALDRGWYEQYF. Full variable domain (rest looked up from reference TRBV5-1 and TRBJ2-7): KAGVTQTPRYLIKTRGQQVTLSCSPISGHRSVSWYQQTPGQGLQFLFEYFSETQRNKGNFPGRFSGRQFSNSRSEMNVSTLELGDSALYLCASSAALDRGWYEQYFGPGTRLTVT.

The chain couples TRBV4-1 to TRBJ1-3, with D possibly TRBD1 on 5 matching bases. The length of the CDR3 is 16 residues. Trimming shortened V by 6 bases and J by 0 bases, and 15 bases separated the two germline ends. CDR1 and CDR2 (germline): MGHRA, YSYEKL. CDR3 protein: CASRPWDGSSGNTIYF. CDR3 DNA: TGCGCCAGCAGGCCCTGGGACGGCTCCTCTGGAAACACCATATATTTT.

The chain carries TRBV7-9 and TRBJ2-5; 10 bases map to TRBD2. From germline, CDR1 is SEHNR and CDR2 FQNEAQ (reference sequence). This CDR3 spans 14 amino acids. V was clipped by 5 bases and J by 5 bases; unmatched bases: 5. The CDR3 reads CASSPAGGPETQYF. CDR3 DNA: TGTGCCAGCAGCCCAGCGGGGGGGCCCGAGACCCAGTACTTC. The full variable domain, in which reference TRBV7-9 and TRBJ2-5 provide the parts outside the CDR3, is DTGVSQNPRHKITKRGQNVTFRCDPISEHNRLYWYRQTLGQGPEFLTYFQNEAQLEKSRLLSDRFSAERPKGSFSTLEIQRTEQGDSAMYLCASSPAGGPETQYFGPGTRLLVL.

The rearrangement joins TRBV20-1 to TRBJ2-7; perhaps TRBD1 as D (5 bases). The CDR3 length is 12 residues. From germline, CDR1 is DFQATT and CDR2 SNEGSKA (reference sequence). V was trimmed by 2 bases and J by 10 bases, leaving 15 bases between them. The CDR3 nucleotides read TGCAGTGCTAGAACTAATCGACAGCAACAGTACTTC. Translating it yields CSARTNRQQQYF.

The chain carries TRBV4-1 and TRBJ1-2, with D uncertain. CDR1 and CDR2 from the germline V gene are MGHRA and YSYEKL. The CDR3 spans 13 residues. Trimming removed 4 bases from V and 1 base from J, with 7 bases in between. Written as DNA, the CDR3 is TGCGCCAGCAGCCTTGGGTTTAACTATGGCTACACCTTC. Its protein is CASSLGFNYGYTF.

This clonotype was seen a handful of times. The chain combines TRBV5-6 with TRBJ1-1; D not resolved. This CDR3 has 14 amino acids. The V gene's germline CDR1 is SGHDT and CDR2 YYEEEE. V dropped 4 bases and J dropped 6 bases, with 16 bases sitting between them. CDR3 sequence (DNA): TGTGCCAGCAGCCGATTTGGGGTTGGGGCTGAAGCTTTCTTT. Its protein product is CASSRFGVGAEAFF.

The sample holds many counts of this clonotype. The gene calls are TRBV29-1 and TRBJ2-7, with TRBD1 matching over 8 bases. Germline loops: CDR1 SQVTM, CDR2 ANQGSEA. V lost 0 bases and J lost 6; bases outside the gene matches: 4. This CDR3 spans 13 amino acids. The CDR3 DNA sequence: TGCAGCGTTGAAGAGTCACAGGGGGTCGAGCAGTACTTC. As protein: CSVEESQGVEQYF.

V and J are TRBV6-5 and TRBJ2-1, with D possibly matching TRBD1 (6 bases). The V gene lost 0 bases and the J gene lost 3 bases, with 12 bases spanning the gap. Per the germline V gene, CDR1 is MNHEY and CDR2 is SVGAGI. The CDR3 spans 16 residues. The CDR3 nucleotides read TGTGCCAGCAGTTACTCCGACCTCAGGGGCTACAATGAGCAGTTCTTC. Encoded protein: CASSYSDLRGYNEQFF.

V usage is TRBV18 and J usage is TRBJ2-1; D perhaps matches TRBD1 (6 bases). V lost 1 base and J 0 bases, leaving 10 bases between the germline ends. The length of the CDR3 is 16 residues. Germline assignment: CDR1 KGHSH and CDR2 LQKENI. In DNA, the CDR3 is TGTGCCAGCTCACCACGACAGGAGAGCTCCTACAATGAGCAGTTCTTC. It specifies CASSPRQESSYNEQFF.